This T cell receptor (beta chain) derives from a study of beta chain features in type 1 diabetes. Turning to the study itself: Over all samples combined, some 110 million sorted cells were examined.

Whole-study results and caveats: Lower insertion and higher deletion counts appeared at VDJ junctions in type 1 diabetes patients.

This clone was seen more than once but under ten times. The antigen remains unidentified. Expressed TCRB transcripts were sequenced because the isolated RNA had all been reverse transcribed beforehand. TCRdb keeps only in-frame clones here, not all; method: immunoSEQ multiplex PCR. Seen here are 970,000 or so clones, roughly 17% observed once, and the top ten hold 0.02% to 0.03%. Per germline, CDR1 SGHRS and CDR2 YFSETQ. This CDR3 has 14 residues. V gave up 1 base and J gave up 5 bases, with 12 bases separating them. This TCR was sampled from a young woman in good health. This rearrangement joins TRBV5-1 to TRBJ1-1; possibly TRBD1 for D (5 bases). Sequenced input: naive CD4+ T cells from blood. CDR3 bases: TGCGCCAGCAGCTTGCGGGGGATGGGGACTGAAGCTTTCTTT. Amino acid sequence: CASSLRGMGTEAFF.